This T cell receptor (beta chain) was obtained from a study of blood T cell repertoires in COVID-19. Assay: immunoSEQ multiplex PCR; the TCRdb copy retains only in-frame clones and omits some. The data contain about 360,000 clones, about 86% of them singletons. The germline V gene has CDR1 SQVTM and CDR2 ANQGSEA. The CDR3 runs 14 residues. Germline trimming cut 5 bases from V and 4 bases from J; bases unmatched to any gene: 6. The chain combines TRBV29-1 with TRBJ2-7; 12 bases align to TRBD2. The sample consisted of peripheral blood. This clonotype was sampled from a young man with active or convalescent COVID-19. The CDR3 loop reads CSVTTSGGKYEQYF. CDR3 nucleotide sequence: TGCAGCGTTACAACTAGCGGGGGGAAATACGAGCAGTACTTC.